What follows is one TCR beta chain and its context. This sample is part of a study of glioma-infiltrating T cells after dendritic cell vaccination. About the study: Monocyte-derived dendritic cells, cultured approximately 7 days with IL-4 and GM-CSF, were pulsed with autologous tumor lysate.

The germline V gene has CDR1 SGHTA and CDR2 FQGTGA. The J segment lost 7 bases and the V segment lost 4 bases, leaving 7 bases of the junction unmatched. This CDR3 region has 15 residues. Method: immunoSEQ multiplex PCR; TCRdb's copy keeps in-frame clones and lacks some. The repertoire includes roughly 41,000 clones, almost 85% of them detected once, and approximately 7.8% sits in the top ten. The chain employs TRBV7-3 and TRBJ2-3; the match to TRBD2 covers 11 bases. This sequence originates from a human donor with glioblastoma. Here the sequenced sample was blood, taken before dendritic cell vaccination. This CDR3 is CASSSSTSGANTQYF. The CDR3 nucleotides read TGTGCCAGCAGCTCGTCGACTAGCGGGGCGAATACGCAGTATTTT.